Detailed here is one T cell receptor (beta chain). These data originate in a study of CD4 and CD8 cells across lung adenocarcinoma regions. The patients had localized lung adenocarcinoma, a non-small cell subtype. TCRdb independently ran MiXCR on the PCR reads; one entry per CDR3 protein. The sample records about 5,000 distinct CDR3 sequences, about 62% being singletons. The junction had 4 bases not matched to a gene; V was cut back by 6 bases and J by 1 base. The germline V gene has CDR1 MNHNS and CDR2 SASEGT. CDR3 size: 14 residues. V gene TRBV6-1 combines with J gene TRBJ2-3; TRBD2 agrees at 7 bases. The sample comprised CD4+ T cells from the center of a lung tumor. This sequence was found in a female donor with lung adenocarcinoma. The CD4 and CD8 labels of this study may be unreliable. The CDR3 sequence: CASRPTSGTDTQYF. The CDR3 nucleotides read TGTGCCAGCAGGCCAACTAGCGGCACAGATACGCAGTATTTT.